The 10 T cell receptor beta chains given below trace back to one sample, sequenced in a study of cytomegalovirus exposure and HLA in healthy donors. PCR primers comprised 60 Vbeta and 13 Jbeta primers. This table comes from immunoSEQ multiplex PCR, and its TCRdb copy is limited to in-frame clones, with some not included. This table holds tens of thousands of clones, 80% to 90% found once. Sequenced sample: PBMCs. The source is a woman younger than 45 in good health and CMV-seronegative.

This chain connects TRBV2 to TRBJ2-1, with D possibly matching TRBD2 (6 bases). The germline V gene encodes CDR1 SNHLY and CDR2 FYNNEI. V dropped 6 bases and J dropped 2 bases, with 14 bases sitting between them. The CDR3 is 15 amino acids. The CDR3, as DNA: TGTGCCAGCAGGCCCCTAGCGACCGCCTACAATGAGCAGTTCTTC. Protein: CASRPLATAYNEQFF.

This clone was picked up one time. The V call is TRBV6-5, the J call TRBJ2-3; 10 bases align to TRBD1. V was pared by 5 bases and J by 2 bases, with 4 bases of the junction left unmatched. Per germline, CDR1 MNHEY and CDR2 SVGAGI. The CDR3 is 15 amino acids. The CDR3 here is CASSTDRGTTDTQYF. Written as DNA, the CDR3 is TGTGCCAGCAGTACGGACAGGGGGACCACAGATACGCAGTATTTT.

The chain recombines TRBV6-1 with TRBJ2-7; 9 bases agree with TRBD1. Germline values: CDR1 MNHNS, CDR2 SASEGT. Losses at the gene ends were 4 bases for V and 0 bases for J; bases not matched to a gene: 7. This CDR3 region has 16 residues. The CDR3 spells CASSVELGQGSYEQYF. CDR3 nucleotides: TGTGCCAGCAGTGTGGAGCTGGGACAGGGCTCCTACGAGCAGTACTTC.

In DNA form, the CDR3 reads TGTGCCAGCAGGGCAGGGGGATACTACGAGCAGTACTTC. It yields the protein CASRAGGYYEQYF. The rearrangement joins TRBV27 to TRBJ2-7, with 7 bases fitting TRBD1. This CDR3 has 13 residues. Germline lookup yields CDR1 MNHEY and CDR2 SMNVEV (reference sequence). Germline trimming cut 6 bases from V and 3 bases from J; bases unmatched to any gene: 5.

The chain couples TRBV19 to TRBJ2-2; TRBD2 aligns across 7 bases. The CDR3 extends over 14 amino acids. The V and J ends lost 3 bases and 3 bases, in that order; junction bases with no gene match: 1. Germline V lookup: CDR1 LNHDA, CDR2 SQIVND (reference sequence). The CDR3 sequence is CASSILADTGELFF. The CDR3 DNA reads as TGTGCCAGTAGTATCCTAGCGGACACCGGGGAGCTGTTTTTT.

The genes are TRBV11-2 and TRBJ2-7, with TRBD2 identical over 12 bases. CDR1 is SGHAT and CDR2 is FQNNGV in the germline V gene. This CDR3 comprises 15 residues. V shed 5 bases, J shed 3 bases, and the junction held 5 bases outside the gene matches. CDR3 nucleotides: TGTGCCAGCAGCGCAGGACTAGCGGGGAACTACGAGCAGTACTTC. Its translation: CASSAGLAGNYEQYF.

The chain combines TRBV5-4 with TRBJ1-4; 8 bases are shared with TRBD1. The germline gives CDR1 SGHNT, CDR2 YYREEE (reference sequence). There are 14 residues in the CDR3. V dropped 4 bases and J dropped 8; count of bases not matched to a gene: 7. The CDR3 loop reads CASSADRVDEKLFF. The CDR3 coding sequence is TGTGCCAGCAGCGCGGACAGGGTTGACGAAAAACTGTTTTTT. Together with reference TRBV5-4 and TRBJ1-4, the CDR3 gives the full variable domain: ETGVTQSPTHLIKTRGQQVTLRCSSQSGHNTVSWYQQALGQGPQFIFQYYREEENGRGNFPPRFSGLQFPNYSSELNVNALELDDSALYLCASSADRVDEKLFFGSGTQLSVL.

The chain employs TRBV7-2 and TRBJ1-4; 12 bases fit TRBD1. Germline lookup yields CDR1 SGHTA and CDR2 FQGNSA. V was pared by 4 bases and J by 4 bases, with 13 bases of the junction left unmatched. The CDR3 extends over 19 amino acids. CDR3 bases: TGTGCCAGCAGCTCGAATCCCGGGACAGGGGGCGCGTATAATGAAAAACTGTTTTTT. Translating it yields CASSSNPGTGGAYNEKLFF.

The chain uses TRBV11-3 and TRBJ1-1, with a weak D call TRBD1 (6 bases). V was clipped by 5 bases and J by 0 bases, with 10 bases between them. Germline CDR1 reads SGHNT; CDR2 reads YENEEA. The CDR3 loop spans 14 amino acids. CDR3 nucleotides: TGTGCCAGCAGCCGGGGGGCGATGAACACTGAAGCTTTCTTT. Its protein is CASSRGAMNTEAFF. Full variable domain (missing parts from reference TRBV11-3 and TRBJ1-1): EAGVVQSPRYKIIEKKQPVAFWCNPISGHNTLYWYLQNLGQGPELLIRYENEEAVDDSQLPKDRFSAERLKGVDSTLKIQPAELGDSAVYLCASSRGAMNTEAFFGQGTRLTVV.

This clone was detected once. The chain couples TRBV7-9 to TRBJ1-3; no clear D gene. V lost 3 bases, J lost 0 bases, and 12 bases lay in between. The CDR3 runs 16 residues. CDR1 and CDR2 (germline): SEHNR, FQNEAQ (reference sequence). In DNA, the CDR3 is TGTGCCAGCAGCTTTTGGGAGGCCCTCTCTGGAAACACCATATATTTT. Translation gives CASSFWEALSGNTIYF.